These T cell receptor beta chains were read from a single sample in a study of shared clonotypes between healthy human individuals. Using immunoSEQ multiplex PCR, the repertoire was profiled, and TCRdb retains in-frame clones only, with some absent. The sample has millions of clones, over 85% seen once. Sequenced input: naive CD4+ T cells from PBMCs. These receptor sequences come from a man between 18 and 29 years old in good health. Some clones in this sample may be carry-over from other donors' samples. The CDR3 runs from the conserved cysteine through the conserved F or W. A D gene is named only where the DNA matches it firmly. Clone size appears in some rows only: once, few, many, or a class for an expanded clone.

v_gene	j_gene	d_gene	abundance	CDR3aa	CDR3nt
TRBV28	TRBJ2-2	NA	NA	CATVRRGPATGELFF	TGTGCCACCGTGCGAAGAGGGCCTGCCACCGGGGAGCTGTTTTTT
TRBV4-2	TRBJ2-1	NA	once	CASSQALSYNEQFF	TGTGCCAGCAGCCAAGCCCTCTCCTACAATGAGCAGTTCTTC
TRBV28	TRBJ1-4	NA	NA	CASSLGGGTNEKLFF	TGTGCCAGCAGTTTAGGAGGGGGTACTAATGAAAAACTGTTTTTT
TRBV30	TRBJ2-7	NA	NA	CAWSDLSYEQYF	TGTGCCTGGAGTGATTTATCCTACGAGCAGTACTTC
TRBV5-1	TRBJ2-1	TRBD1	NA	CASRIFTGTASYNEQFF	TGCGCCAGCCGGATATTTACCGGGACAGCCAGTTACAATGAGCAGTTCTTC
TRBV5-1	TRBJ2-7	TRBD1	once	CASSLQLRDRGTYEQYF	TGCGCCAGCAGCTTACAACTCCGGGACAGGGGAACCTACGAGCAGTACTTC
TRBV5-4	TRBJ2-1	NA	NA	CASTTGGGSSYNEQFF	TGTGCCAGCACTACCGGGGGCGGTAGCTCCTACAATGAGCAGTTCTTC
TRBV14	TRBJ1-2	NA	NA	CASSPYVNGYTF	TGTGCCAGCAGTCCCTACGTGAATGGCTACACCTTC
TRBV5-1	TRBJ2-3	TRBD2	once	CASSLEVGGSTDTQYF	TGCGCCAGCAGCTTGGAGGTGGGAGGGAGCACAGATACGCAGTATTTT
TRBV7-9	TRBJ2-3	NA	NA	CASSLPGADTQYF	TGTGCCAGCAGCTTACCGGGAGCGGATACGCAGTATTTT
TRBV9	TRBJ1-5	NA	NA	CASSAGATQPQHF	TGTGCCAGCAGCGCAGGGGCCACCCAGCCCCAGCATTTT
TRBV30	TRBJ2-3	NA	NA	CAWSVRGTTDTQYF	TGTGCCTGGAGTGTACGCGGAACCACAGATACGCAGTATTTT
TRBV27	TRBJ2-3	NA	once	CASSLGRVRTDTQYF	TGTGCCAGCAGTTTGGGACGGGTCCGCACAGATACGCAGTATTTT
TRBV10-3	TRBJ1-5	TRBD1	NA	CAIRGDRGSNQPQHF	TGTGCCATCAGAGGGGACAGGGGTAGCAATCAGCCCCAGCATTTT
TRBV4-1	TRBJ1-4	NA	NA	CASSQVSLATNEKLFF	TGCGCCAGCAGCCAAGTGTCACTGGCAACTAATGAAAAACTGTTTTTT
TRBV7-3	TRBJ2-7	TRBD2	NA	CASSSRTSGEYEQYF	TGTGCCAGCAGCTCCCGGACTAGCGGAGAGTACGAGCAGTACTTC
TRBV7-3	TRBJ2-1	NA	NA	CASSPKTSSYNEQFF	TGTGCCAGCAGCCCTAAGACTAGCTCCTACAATGAGCAGTTCTTC
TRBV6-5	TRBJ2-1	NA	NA	CASSYGPSFGNEQFF	TGTGCCAGCAGTTACGGGCCTAGCTTCGGCAATGAGCAGTTCTTC
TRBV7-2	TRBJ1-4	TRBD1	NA	CASSLRQGYEKLFF	TGTGCCAGCAGCTTAAGACAGGGGTATGAAAAACTGTTTTTT
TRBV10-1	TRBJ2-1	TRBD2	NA	CASSEGGVGYNEQFF	TGCGCCAGCAGTGAGGGGGGGGTGGGATACAATGAGCAGTTCTTC
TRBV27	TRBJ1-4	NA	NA	CASSPPGRGEKLFF	TGTGCCAGCAGTCCCCCAGGCAGGGGTGAAAAACTGTTTTTT
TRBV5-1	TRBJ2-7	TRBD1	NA	CASSDTGTGSYEQYF	TGCGCCAGCAGCGACACCGGGACAGGCTCCTACGAGCAGTACTTC
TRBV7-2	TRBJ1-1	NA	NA	CASSLVWGETEAFF	TGTGCCAGCAGCTTAGTCTGGGGCGAGACTGAAGCTTTCTTT
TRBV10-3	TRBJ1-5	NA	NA	CAISETAGGSNQPQHF	TGTGCCATCAGTGAGACCGCGGGCGGTAGCAATCAGCCCCAGCATTTT
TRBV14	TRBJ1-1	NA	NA	CASSQSAAAFF	TGTGCCAGCAGCCAGTCGGCCGCAGCTTTCTTT
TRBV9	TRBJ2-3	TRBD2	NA	CASSVGDSGYTDTQYF	TGTGCCAGCAGCGTAGGTGATAGCGGGTACACAGATACGCAGTATTTT
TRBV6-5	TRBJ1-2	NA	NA	CASSYGGEVYGYTF	TGTGCCAGCAGTTACGGGGGCGAAGTCTATGGCTACACCTTC
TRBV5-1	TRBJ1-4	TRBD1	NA	CASSLAPGGLATNEKLFF	TGCGCCAGCAGCTTGGCACCAGGGGGCCTCGCAACTAATGAAAAACTGTTTTTT
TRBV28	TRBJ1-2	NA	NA	CASSLSSHLLTF	TGTGCCAGCAGTTTATCCTCCCACCTCCTAACCTTC
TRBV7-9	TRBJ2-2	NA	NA	CASSFGQTANTGELFF	TGTGCCAGCAGTTTCGGACAGACCGCGAACACCGGGGAGCTGTTTTTT
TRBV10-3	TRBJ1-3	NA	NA	CAISGGPTSGNTIYF	TGTGCCATCAGCGGGGGCCCGACCTCTGGAAACACCATATATTTT
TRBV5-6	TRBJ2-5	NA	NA	CASSLVLGGAETQYF	TGTGCCAGCAGCTTGGTATTAGGAGGGGCCGAGACCCAGTACTTC